These T cell receptor beta chains were read from a single sample in a study of T cell clones after liver transplantation. Method: immunoSEQ multiplex PCR; TCRdb's copy keeps in-frame clones and lacks some. The data show approximately 11,000 clones, around 70% seen once. The sequenced sample was CD4+ T cells from blood, obtained around 32 months after liver transplant. These receptors came from a human patient who received a liver transplant. The graft donor may be the source of some T cells. Both conserved end residues are part of each CDR3. A D gene is named only where the DNA matches it firmly. Size is stated for part of the rows, as once, few or many counts, or as a class when the clone is expanded.

clone size: -
V gene: TRBV4-3
J gene: TRBJ2-1
D gene: -
CDR3 DNA: TGCGCCAGCAGCCTCGGACCCCCCGGGGACAATGAGCAGTTCTTC
CDR3 protein: CASSLGPPGDNEQFF

clone size: -
V gene: TRBV18
J gene: TRBJ2-7
D gene: -
CDR3 DNA: TGTGCCAGCTCAAGGGGGGGCGGGTCCGACGAGCAGTACTTC
CDR3 protein: CASSRGGGSDEQYF

clone size: few
V gene: TRBV11-3
J gene: TRBJ2-2
D gene: -
CDR3 DNA: TGTGCCAGCCAAGGGCGTGTCACCGGGGAGCTGTTTTTT
CDR3 protein: CASQGRVTGELFF

clone size: -
V gene: TRBV11-2
J gene: TRBJ2-1
D gene: TRBD2
CDR3 DNA: TGTGCCAGCAGCTCGGGGACTAGACCTGCCTACAATGAGCAGTTCTTC
CDR3 protein: CASSSGTRPAYNEQFF

clone size: -
V gene: TRBV19
J gene: TRBJ1-2
D gene: -
CDR3 DNA: TGTGCCAGTACCCCATCCTTGGGCTATGGCTACACCTTC
CDR3 protein: CASTPSLGYGYTF

clone size: -
V gene: TRBV19
J gene: TRBJ1-5
D gene: -
CDR3 DNA: TGTGCCAGTAGTATATCCCAGGACAGTTTCAATCAGCCCCAGCATTTT
CDR3 protein: CASSISQDSFNQPQHF

clone size: -
V gene: TRBV14
J gene: TRBJ2-3
D gene: -
CDR3 DNA: TGTGCCAGCAGCCAAGGACTCTTCTGGGCCACAGATACGCAGTATTTT
CDR3 protein: CASSQGLFWATDTQYF

clone size: few
V gene: TRBV13
J gene: TRBJ2-1
D gene: -
CDR3 DNA: TGTGCCAGCAGCTCCGGAGAGAGGCCCATCAGTGTGCAGTTCTTC
CDR3 protein: CASSSGERPISVQFF

clone size: -
V gene: TRBV7-2
J gene: TRBJ2-3
D gene: TRBD2
CDR3 DNA: TGTGCCAGCAGCTTAGGTCGGGGGGGTACGCAGTATTTT
CDR3 protein: CASSLGRGGTQYF

clone size: -
V gene: TRBV7-2
J gene: TRBJ1-1
D gene: -
CDR3 DNA: TGTGCCAGCAGCTTAGCCGCCACCAGTATGAACACTGAAGCTTTCTTT
CDR3 protein: CASSLAATSMNTEAFF

clone size: -
V gene: TRBV27
J gene: TRBJ2-7
D gene: -
CDR3 DNA: TGTGCCAGCAGTTTATCTTCCTACGGGGAAACAGGGCTTTTTTACGAGCAGTACTTC
CDR3 protein: CASSLSSYGETGLFYEQYF

clone size: -
V gene: TRBV19
J gene: TRBJ1-3
D gene: -
CDR3 DNA: TGTGCCAGTAGTCTTGGTGGCTTTGGAAACACCATATATTTT
CDR3 protein: CASSLGGFGNTIYF

clone size: -
V gene: TRBV6-4
J gene: TRBJ2-3
D gene: -
CDR3 DNA: TGTGCCAGCAGTGAATGGGTAGCGGCGAGCACAGATACGCAGTATTTT
CDR3 protein: CASSEWVAASTDTQYF

clone size: -
V gene: TRBV30
J gene: TRBJ1-2
D gene: TRBD1
CDR3 DNA: TGTGCCTGGAGGGGGGGACAGGGGTACTATGGCTACACCTTC
CDR3 protein: CAWRGGQGYYGYTF

clone size: -
V gene: TRBV19
J gene: TRBJ1-4
D gene: -
CDR3 DNA: TGTGCCAGTAGTATTGTTTGGACAGCAGCCCGAATGGCGAATGAAAAACTGTTTTTT
CDR3 protein: CASSIVWTAARMANEKLFF

clone size: once
V gene: TRBV19
J gene: TRBJ1-1
D gene: -
CDR3 DNA: TGTGCCAGTAGTATCCGAGGCGACACTGAAGCTTTCTTT
CDR3 protein: CASSIRGDTEAFF

clone size: -
V gene: TRBV6-1
J gene: TRBJ1-1
D gene: -
CDR3 DNA: TGTGCCAGCAGTGAAAAGAAGGGGCAGGGGACTGAAGCTTTCTTT
CDR3 protein: CASSEKKGQGTEAFF

clone size: -
V gene: TRBV19
J gene: TRBJ1-6
D gene: -
CDR3 DNA: TGTGCCAGTAGTACTGGGGGTTCACCCCTCCACTTT
CDR3 protein: CASSTGGSPLHF

clone size: once
V gene: TRBV7-9
J gene: TRBJ2-5
D gene: -
CDR3 DNA: TGTGCCAGCAGCTTAGCACAGCCCCTAGAGACCCAGTACTTC
CDR3 protein: CASSLAQPLETQYF

clone size: -
V gene: TRBV5-1
J gene: TRBJ2-3
D gene: TRBD1
CDR3 DNA: TGCGCCAGCAGATCTCCGGGACAGGGGGCGCAGGATACGCAGTATTTT
CDR3 protein: CASRSPGQGAQDTQYF

clone size: -
V gene: TRBV4-1
J gene: TRBJ2-3
D gene: -
CDR3 DNA: TGCGCCAGCAGCCAATCGGCAGATACGCAGTATTTT
CDR3 protein: CASSQSADTQYF

clone size: few
V gene: TRBV5-6
J gene: TRBJ1-1
D gene: TRBD1
CDR3 DNA: TGTGCCAGCAGCTTGCAGGGGGACGTCACTGAAGCTTTCTTT
CDR3 protein: CASSLQGDVTEAFF

clone size: -
V gene: TRBV7-6
J gene: TRBJ2-2
D gene: -
CDR3 DNA: TGTGCCAGCAGCTTAGACGGAGGGGGCGGCGGGGAGCTGTTTTTT
CDR3 protein: CASSLDGGGGGELFF

clone size: once
V gene: TRBV11-3
J gene: TRBJ2-6
D gene: TRBD1
CDR3 DNA: TGTGCCAGCAGCTCCCGACAGGGGGAGGGTTCTGGGGCCAACGTCCTGACTTTC
CDR3 protein: CASSSRQGEGSGANVLTF

clone size: few
V gene: TRBV28
J gene: TRBJ1-1
D gene: -
CDR3 DNA: TGTGCCAGCAGTCCTATTCGAGAAGCTTTCTTT
CDR3 protein: CASSPIREAFF

clone size: -
V gene: TRBV7-8
J gene: TRBJ1-5
D gene: TRBD1
CDR3 DNA: TGTGCCAGCAACCCCGGGACAGCTCATAATCAGCCCCAGCATTTT
CDR3 protein: CASNPGTAHNQPQHF

clone size: -
V gene: TRBV6-1
J gene: TRBJ1-4
D gene: -
CDR3 DNA: TGTGCCAGCAGTGAAGATAGGAGGAAGGCTAATGAAAAACTGTTTTTT
CDR3 protein: CASSEDRRKANEKLFF

clone size: -
V gene: TRBV5-8
J gene: TRBJ2-1
D gene: -
CDR3 DNA: TGTGCCAGCAGCTTGGCCTGGGGGGATGAGCAGTTCTTC
CDR3 protein: CASSLAWGDEQFF

clone size: -
V gene: TRBV28
J gene: TRBJ2-2
D gene: -
CDR3 DNA: TGTGCCAGCAGTTTTAGGGAACAGGGGAACACCGGGGAGCTGTTTTTT
CDR3 protein: CASSFREQGNTGELFF

clone size: -
V gene: TRBV28
J gene: TRBJ2-4
D gene: TRBD1
CDR3 DNA: TGTGCCAGCAGTGGAACCGGGACAGGGCAAGCCAAAAACATTCAGTACTTC
CDR3 protein: CASSGTGTGQAKNIQYF

clone size: -
V gene: TRBV6-1
J gene: TRBJ1-1
D gene: TRBD1
CDR3 DNA: TGTGCCAGCAGTGAACGAGACAGGGGAGTGTACACTGAAGCTTTCTTT
CDR3 protein: CASSERDRGVYTEAFF

clone size: -
V gene: TRBV6-5
J gene: TRBJ2-2
D gene: -
CDR3 DNA: TGTGCCAGCAGTTTGTCCCTCACCGGGGAGCTGTTTTTT
CDR3 protein: CASSLSLTGELFF

clone size: -
V gene: TRBV11-2
J gene: TRBJ2-1
D gene: -
CDR3 DNA: TGTGCCAGCAGAGACGGTCCTGAGCGCTACAATGAGCAGTTCTTC
CDR3 protein: CASRDGPERYNEQFF

clone size: -
V gene: TRBV4-3
J gene: TRBJ2-1
D gene: TRBD1
CDR3 DNA: TGCGCCAGCAGCCAATCGGACAGGGGAAATGAGCAGTTCTTC
CDR3 protein: CASSQSDRGNEQFF

clone size: -
V gene: TRBV11-2
J gene: TRBJ2-5
D gene: -
CDR3 DNA: TGTGCCAGCGGGGTAATCGGGAGAGAAGGAGAGACCCAGTACTTC
CDR3 protein: CASGVIGREGETQYF

clone size: once
V gene: TRBV6-1
J gene: TRBJ2-7
D gene: -
CDR3 DNA: TGTGCCAGCAGTGATTACGAGCAGTACTTC
CDR3 protein: CASSDYEQYF

clone size: few
V gene: TRBV7-8
J gene: TRBJ2-1
D gene: -
CDR3 DNA: TGTGCCAGCAGCTTAGTAGGGGGGGCAAGGGAGCAGTTCTTC
CDR3 protein: CASSLVGGAREQFF

clone size: -
V gene: TRBV11-2
J gene: TRBJ2-1
D gene: TRBD1
CDR3 DNA: TGTGCCAGCAGCTCAAAGGGGGGGACAGGGTACCACAATGAGCAGTTCTTC
CDR3 protein: CASSSKGGTGYHNEQFF

clone size: once
V gene: TRBV7-9
J gene: TRBJ1-6
D gene: -
CDR3 DNA: TGTGCCAGCAGCTCGTTCACAGGGTTTGATTCACCCCTCCACTTT
CDR3 protein: CASSSFTGFDSPLHF

clone size: medium-sized
V gene: TRBV13
J gene: TRBJ2-1
D gene: TRBD2
CDR3 DNA: TGTGCCAGCAGTCCTCCCGGGTCTAGCGGGAGTACGAATGAGCAGTTCTTC
CDR3 protein: CASSPPGSSGSTNEQFF

clone size: -
V gene: TRBV19
J gene: TRBJ2-3
D gene: TRBD2
CDR3 DNA: TGTGCCAGTAGTAGGGTAGCGGGGGGGCCGATGGGCACAGATACGCAGTATTTT
CDR3 protein: CASSRVAGGPMGTDTQYF

clone size: -
V gene: TRBV11-1
J gene: TRBJ2-3
D gene: TRBD1
CDR3 DNA: TGTGCCAGCAAGGGACAGGGATGGGATACGCAGTATTTT
CDR3 protein: CASKGQGWDTQYF

clone size: few
V gene: TRBV30
J gene: TRBJ1-1
D gene: -
CDR3 DNA: TGTGCCTGGAGTGATACAGGGCTGAACACTGAAGCTTTCTTT
CDR3 protein: CAWSDTGLNTEAFF

clone size: -
V gene: TRBV14
J gene: TRBJ2-1
D gene: TRBD1
CDR3 DNA: TGTGCCAGCAGCCCAAGGACAGGCATATCCTACAATGAGCAGTTCTTC
CDR3 protein: CASSPRTGISYNEQFF

clone size: -
V gene: TRBV27
J gene: TRBJ1-1
D gene: -
CDR3 DNA: TGTGCCAGCAGTGCCAGGGGACCGAACACTGAAGCTTTCTTT
CDR3 protein: CASSARGPNTEAFF

clone size: -
V gene: TRBV14
J gene: TRBJ2-5
D gene: -
CDR3 DNA: TGTGCCAGCAGCCATGTGGTAGGACAAGAGACCCAGTACTTC
CDR3 protein: CASSHVVGQETQYF

clone size: -
V gene: TRBV7-9
J gene: TRBJ2-1
D gene: TRBD2
CDR3 DNA: TGTGCCAGCAGCTTGGGACTAGCGATATACAATGAGCAGTTCTTC
CDR3 protein: CASSLGLAIYNEQFF

clone size: once
V gene: TRBV7-9
J gene: TRBJ1-3
D gene: -
CDR3 DNA: TGTGCCAGCAGCTTAGCCGCGGGGGCAAACACCATATATTTT
CDR3 protein: CASSLAAGANTIYF

clone size: -
V gene: TRBV11-2
J gene: TRBJ2-2
D gene: TRBD2
CDR3 DNA: TGTGCCAGCAGCTCCCAGACTAGCGTCTACACCGGGGAGCTGTTTTTT
CDR3 protein: CASSSQTSVYTGELFF

clone size: -
V gene: TRBV19
J gene: TRBJ2-2
D gene: -
CDR3 DNA: TGTGCCAGTAGTATTGGAGGGGTCACCGGGGAGCTGTTTTTT
CDR3 protein: CASSIGGVTGELFF

clone size: few
V gene: TRBV27
J gene: TRBJ1-1
D gene: -
CDR3 DNA: TGTGCCAGCAGTTTACACCGCCAAAACACTGAAGCTTTCTTT
CDR3 protein: CASSLHRQNTEAFF

clone size: -
V gene: TRBV28
J gene: TRBJ2-2
D gene: -
CDR3 DNA: TGTGCTTCCGCGAACACCGGGGAGCTGTTTTTT
CDR3 protein: CASANTGELFF

clone size: -
V gene: TRBV5-6
J gene: TRBJ2-7
D gene: -
CDR3 DNA: TGTGCCAGCAGCGACGACAGATACGAGCAGTACTTC
CDR3 protein: CASSDDRYEQYF

clone size: -
V gene: TRBV2
J gene: TRBJ2-5
D gene: -
CDR3 DNA: TGTGCCAGCAGTGGTCTAGCCCAAGAGACCCAGTACTTC
CDR3 protein: CASSGLAQETQYF

clone size: few
V gene: TRBV11-2
J gene: TRBJ2-1
D gene: TRBD2
CDR3 DNA: TGTGCCAGCAGCTCCCGGACTAGCGGTTGGAATGAGCAGTTCTTC
CDR3 protein: CASSSRTSGWNEQFF

clone size: -
V gene: TRBV16
J gene: TRBJ2-3
D gene: TRBD1
CDR3 DNA: TGTGCCAGCAGCCAAGGCCGGGACAGGGCCACAGATACGCAGTATTTT
CDR3 protein: CASSQGRDRATDTQYF

clone size: -
V gene: TRBV10-3
J gene: TRBJ2-2
D gene: -
CDR3 DNA: TGTGCCATCAGTGAGTCATTTGCAGGGCTGTGGAGCACCGGGGAGCTGTTTTTT
CDR3 protein: CAISESFAGLWSTGELFF

clone size: -
V gene: TRBV6-4
J gene: TRBJ2-2
D gene: -
CDR3 DNA: TGTGCCAGCAGCCCGGGACTCGATACCGGGGAGCTGTTTTTT
CDR3 protein: CASSPGLDTGELFF

clone size: -
V gene: TRBV19
J gene: TRBJ1-1
D gene: TRBD1
CDR3 DNA: TGTGCCAGTAGTCCCACCTACGGGACAGGAAACACGGGCTTT
CDR3 protein: CASSPTYGTGNTGF